A single TCR beta chain is shown here with its context. What it recognizes is unknown. One entry per CDR3 protein results from TCRdb running MiXCR on the reads. The repertoire has fewer than 150,000 distinct CDR3 sequences, 30% to 35% of them found once; the top ten carry 41%. This sample was taken from a study of T cell repertoires in cytomegalovirus infection. Study-wide context: The study used recently identified HLA-C-restricted and well-studied HLA-B-restricted CMV epitopes. Carrying CMV and the relevant HLA type showed in public TCR beta signatures.

Whole-study results and caveats: Dominant in the ex vivo response were TCR beta clonotypes restricted by HLA-C and specific for CMV.

The CDR3 is 16 residues long. V was cut by 2 bases and J by 5 bases, with 18 bases left in between. This chain uses TRBV12-3 or TRBV12-4 with TRBJ1-1, with a tentative D call TRBD1 (5 bases). The receptor comes from a human donor in good health (CMV status not recorded). Some clones in this sample may be carry-over from other donors' samples. Sample: CD8+ T cells from cultured PBMCs, taken from culture after CMV antigen stimulation. The CDR3 coding sequence is TGTGCCAGCAGTTTAAAGAGAAAGGGGCGGCCGACTGAAGCTTTCTTT. Protein: CASSLKRKGRPTEAFF.